This T cell receptor beta chain is from a study of glioma-infiltrating T cells after dendritic cell vaccination. Study context: The vaccine used monocyte-derived dendritic cells pulsed overnight with autologous tumor lysate.

Amplification used 60 V beta primers and 13 J beta primers. Libraries were prepared by immunoSEQ multiplex PCR; TCRdb keeps only in-frame clonotypes and omits some of them. The table lists about 65,000 clones, around nine tenths of them singletons. The study's findings and limits: Estimated pretreatment TIL content predicted outcome after dendritic cell vaccination.

Time point noted: after dendritic cell vaccination, including at tumor progression/relapse. PBMC sampling occurred before vaccination, two weeks after the third dose, and at progression. Turning to this clone: Its antigen remains unknown.

CDR1 is SEHNR and CDR2 is FQNEAQ in the germline V gene (reference sequence). The CDR3 contains 14 residues. Losses at the gene ends were 5 bases for V and 3 bases for J; bases not matched to a gene: 1. The chain has TRBV7-9 and TRBJ2-3, with 11 bases identical to TRBD2. The sequencing used blood, collected after dendritic cell vaccination. This TCR came from a human donor with glioblastoma. The CDR3 here is CASSGLAGTDTQYF. In nucleotides, the CDR3 is TGTGCCAGCAGCGGACTAGCGGGTACAGATACGCAGTATTTT.